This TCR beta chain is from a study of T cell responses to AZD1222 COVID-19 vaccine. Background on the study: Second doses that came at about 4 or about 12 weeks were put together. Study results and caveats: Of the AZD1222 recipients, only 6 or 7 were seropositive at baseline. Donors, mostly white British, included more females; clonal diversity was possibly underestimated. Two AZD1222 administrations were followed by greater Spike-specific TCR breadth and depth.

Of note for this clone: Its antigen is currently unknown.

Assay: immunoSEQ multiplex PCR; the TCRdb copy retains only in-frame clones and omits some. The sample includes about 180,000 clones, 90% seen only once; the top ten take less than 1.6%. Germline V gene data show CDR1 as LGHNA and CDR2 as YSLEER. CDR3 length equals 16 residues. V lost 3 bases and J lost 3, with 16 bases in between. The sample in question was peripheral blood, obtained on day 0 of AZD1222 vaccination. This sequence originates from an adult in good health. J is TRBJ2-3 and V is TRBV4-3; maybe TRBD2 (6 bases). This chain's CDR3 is CASSHGGGLRTDTQYF. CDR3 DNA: TGCGCCAGCAGCCATGGAGGAGGACTAAGGACAGATACGCAGTATTTT.